Below, 6 T cell receptor beta chains from the same sample are listed, as sequenced in a study of blood T cell repertoires in COVID-19. Generated by immunoSEQ multiplex PCR, the TCRdb table keeps only in-frame clones and is missing some. The profile shows about 250,000 clones, about 80% of them singletons. The sample was peripheral blood. Receptors were obtained from an older person with COVID-19, enrolled during active disease.

The chain combines TRBV9 with TRBJ2-3; D may be TRBD2 (6 bases). V dropped 1 base and J dropped 4 bases, with 10 bases sitting between them. The germline V gene has CDR1 SGDLS and CDR2 YYNGEE. This CDR3 spans 14 amino acids. In DNA form, the CDR3 reads TGTGCCAGCAGCGTACTAGCGTCCGCAGATACGCAGTATTTT. Residues: CASSVLASADTQYF.

The count of this clone is one. The V gene is TRBV7-7, the J gene TRBJ2-3; D is possibly TRBD2 (6 bases). Germline values: CDR1 SSHAT, CDR2 FNYEAQ (reference sequence). The V and J ends lost 4 bases and 4 bases respectively, with 27 bases between them. This CDR3 has 19 residues. Here the CDR3 reads CASSWGSEREAPSADTQYF. The CDR3 DNA reads as TGTGCCAGCAGCTGGGGGTCTGAGAGGGAGGCCCCTAGCGCAGATACGCAGTATTTT.

The V call is TRBV4-2, the J call TRBJ1-1, with a possible D match to TRBD1 (5 bases). Germline V gene data show CDR1 as LGHNA and CDR2 as YNFKEQ. Trimming took 1 base from V and 2 from J, leaving 11 bases between them. The CDR3 loop spans 15 amino acids. The CDR3: CASSQVAGTNTEAFF. The CDR3 DNA sequence: TGTGCCAGCAGCCAAGTCGCGGGGACCAACACTGAAGCTTTCTTT.

The rearrangement uses TRBV7-2 and TRBJ2-3, with TRBD2 as a possible D gene (6 bases). The V gene lost 5 bases and the J gene lost 3 bases, with 12 bases spanning the gap. CDR1 is SGHTA, CDR2 FQGNSA, per germline. The CDR3 runs 14 residues. CDR3 sequence (DNA): TGTGCCAGCAGCCCAAGAGCGGGTACAGATACGCAGTATTTT. Translated: CASSPRAGTDTQYF.

This chain connects TRBV5-1 to TRBJ2-2; D might be TRBD1 (6 bases). Looked up from germline, CDR1 is SGHRS and CDR2 is YFSETQ. V lost 3 bases and J 0 bases, leaving 18 bases between the germline ends. There are 18 residues in the CDR3. The CDR3 protein is CASSSHSRGLANTGELFF. The CDR3 DNA sequence: TGCGCCAGCAGCTCGCACTCCAGGGGCCTCGCGAACACCGGGGAGCTGTTTTTT.

The CDR3 nucleotides are TGTGCCAGCAGCTTAGCCGTTATAGGGCCAGGGGGCTCCTACGAGCAGTACTTC. It codes for CASSLAVIGPGGSYEQYF. The chain links TRBV11-1 to TRBJ2-7; TRBD1 matches at 7 bases. The CDR3 loop spans 18 amino acids. J was trimmed by 0 bases and V by 0 bases; bases with no gene match: 11. CDR1 SGHAT and CDR2 FQDESV come from the germline V gene (reference sequence).